This T cell receptor beta chain was observed in a study of blood T cells in healthy people across ages. Looking at the study overall: Template switching retrieved approximately one barcoded beta molecule for each two T cells. Study-wide results and caveats: Naive T cell percentage showed a strong correlation with TCR beta diversity.

Primers used in a second PCR of about 7 to 12 cycles were a sample-barcoded 5' primer and a J-beta primer mix. Each cDNA molecule received a tag from a template-switch adaptor that had 12 random nucleotides. TCRdb independently ran MiXCR on the 5' RACE reads; one entry per CDR3 protein. The table has 910,000 or so distinct CDR3 sequences, 51% seen once; the top ten hold about a fifth. This clonotype was detected a few times. Antigen unknown. The J segment lost 4 bases and the V segment lost 3 bases, leaving 3 bases of the junction unmatched. Germline V gives CDR1 SGHVS, CDR2 FNYEAQ. The CDR3 is 14 amino acids. Isolating PBMCs gave at least 6 million of these cells per sample.

This chain uses TRBV7-6 with TRBJ2-1; 7 nucleotides line up with TRBD2. This receptor was identified in a woman aged 55-75 years in good health. Specimen: blood. Here the CDR3 reads CASSFSGVYNEQFF. The CDR3 nucleotides are TGTGCCAGCAGCTTCAGCGGGGTATACAATGAGCAGTTCTTC.